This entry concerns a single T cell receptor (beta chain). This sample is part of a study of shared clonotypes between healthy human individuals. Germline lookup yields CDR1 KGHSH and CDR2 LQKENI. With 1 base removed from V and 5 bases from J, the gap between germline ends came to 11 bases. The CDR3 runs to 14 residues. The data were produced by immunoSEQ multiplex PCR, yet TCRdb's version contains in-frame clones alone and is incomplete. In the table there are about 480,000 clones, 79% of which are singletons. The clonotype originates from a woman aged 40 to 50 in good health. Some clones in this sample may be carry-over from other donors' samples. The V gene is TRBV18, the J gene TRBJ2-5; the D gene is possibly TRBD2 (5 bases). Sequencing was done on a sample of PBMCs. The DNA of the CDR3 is TGTGCCAGCTCACCACGAGGGCCCTGGGAGACCCAGTACTTC. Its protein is CASSPRGPWETQYF.